What follows are 2 T cell receptor beta chains derived from one specimen sequenced in a study of T cells after yellow fever vaccination (dated by TCRdb to about 2019). The treatment or condition label corresponds to: live attenuated yellow fever vaccine strain. Receptor amplification or capture employed 5' RACE. TCRdb names Illumina HiSeq 2500 as the instrument used. The raw public data were reprocessed by TCRdb itself: fastp quality trimming at Q25, MiXCR clonotype calling, in-frame beta chains only. Identical CDR3 protein sequences are pooled into one entry, listed with their most common genes and DNA. This sample holds a few hundred thousand distinct CDR3 sequences; roughly 12% were observed only once. Less than 20% of the sample is taken by the ten largest. The sample consisted of PBMCs, taken on the day of the first yellow fever vaccination. These receptors were collected from a man between 18 and 29 years old who received the YFV17D yellow fever vaccine.

The chain combines TRBV5-5 with TRBJ1-1, with 7 bases identical to TRBD1. Germline CDR1 reads SGHKS; CDR2 reads YYEKEE (reference sequence). This CDR3 spans 15 amino acids. Trimming at V came to 2 bases and at J to 11 bases, leaving 15 bases not matched to a gene. The CDR3 nucleotides are TGTGCCAGCAGCTTCCTAGACAGGGAAGTAGGGCGTGCTTTCTTT. Translating gives CASSFLDREVGRAFF.

In its sample, this clonotype was seen a few times. This chain uses TRBV7-8 with TRBJ2-5; 7 positions agree with TRBD1. V shed 4 bases, J shed 1 base, and the junction held 3 bases outside the gene matches. The CDR3 is made up of 14 amino acids. Germline-derived CDR1 and CDR2 are SGHVS and FQNEAQ. The CDR3 DNA is TGTGCCAGCAGCTGGGGGACAGCCCAAGAGACCCAGTACTTC. Amino acid sequence: CASSWGTAQETQYF.